Following are 7 T cell receptor beta chains from one sample sequenced in a study of cytomegalovirus exposure and HLA in healthy donors. PCR primers comprised 60 Vbeta and 13 Jbeta primers. Sequenced by immunoSEQ multiplex PCR; TCRdb stores in-frame clones only, minus some. The sample contains more than 150,000 clones, 80% of which appear only once. Source material: PBMCs. Receptors were obtained from a girl aged 10 to 17 in good health and CMV-seropositive.

The CDR3 bases are TGTGCCAGCAGCTTATGGGCGGGACGCACAGATACGCAGTATTTT. Protein product: CASSLWAGRTDTQYF. The chain links TRBV7-2 to TRBJ2-3; D may be TRBD2 (6 bases). The germline gives CDR1 SGHTA, CDR2 FQGNSA. V lost 2 bases and J 1 base, leaving 10 bases between the germline ends. This CDR3 is built from 15 residues.

The chain has TRBV25-1 and TRBJ2-5, with 8 bases that match TRBD2. Germline V CDR1 and CDR2: MGHDK, SYGVNS. The ends lost 7 bases at V and 5 bases at J; junction bases unmatched: 15. The CDR3 is 16 amino acids. The CDR3 spells CASTPRELAALETQYF. CDR3 sequence (DNA): TGTGCCAGCACCCCGAGGGAACTAGCGGCTCTGGAGACCCAGTACTTC.

V usage is TRBV27 and J usage is TRBJ1-2; TRBD1 agrees at 7 bases. Germline V CDR1 and CDR2: MNHEY, SMNVEV (reference sequence). With 5 bases clipped from V and 3 bases from J, the junction kept 6 bases outside the gene matches. This CDR3 is built from 14 residues. The CDR3 is CASSTYRGDYGYTF. In DNA form, the CDR3 reads TGTGCCAGCAGTACCTACAGGGGTGACTATGGCTACACCTTC.

This clone appeared once. The gene calls are TRBV5-4 and TRBJ2-7; D might be TRBD2 (5 bases). There are 16 residues in the CDR3. Germline V gives CDR1 SGHNT, CDR2 YYREEE (reference sequence). The ends were cut back, 4 bases at V and 4 bases at J, with 21 bases in the middle. The CDR3 protein is CASSLSPFFRGYEQYF. The CDR3 bases are TGTGCCAGCAGCCTCTCCCCGTTCTTCCGGGGTTACGAGCAGTACTTC.

The chain has TRBV10-1 and TRBJ2-7; a possible D gene is TRBD2 (5 bases). CDR1 and CDR2 from the germline V gene are WNHNN and SYGVQD (reference sequence). The CDR3 is 14 amino acids. Trimming removed 0 bases at V and 5 bases at J, with 11 bases between. This CDR3 is CASSESEGVDEQYF. Written as DNA, the CDR3 is TGCGCCAGCAGTGAGTCTGAGGGTGTCGACGAGCAGTACTTC.

This chain connects TRBV4-2 to TRBJ1-1, with 7 bases aligning to TRBD1. Germline trimming cut 6 bases from V and 0 bases from J; bases unmatched to any gene: 1. This CDR3 comprises 13 residues. CDR1 is LGHNA, CDR2 YNFKEQ, per germline. The CDR3 loop is CASRTGLNTEAFF. The CDR3 DNA sequence: TGTGCCAGCAGGACAGGGTTGAACACTGAAGCTTTCTTT.

This clone was observed a few times. This rearrangement joins TRBV5-1 to TRBJ2-1; D may be TRBD2 (6 bases). Per the germline V gene, CDR1 is SGHRS and CDR2 is YFSETQ. The CDR3 loop spans 15 amino acids. V was trimmed by 5 bases and J by 0 bases, leaving 12 bases between them. The CDR3 loop reads CASRVDGSSYNEQFF. The CDR3 DNA follows: TGCGCCAGCAGAGTCGACGGGAGCTCCTACAATGAGCAGTTCTTC.